This T cell receptor (beta chain) was identified in a study of CD8 T cells in Susac syndrome. Study observations and caveats: The study's TCR sequencing and HLA analysis covered a relatively small number of individuals, and the study acknowledged this.

This CDR3 is built from 14 residues. V lost 6 bases, J lost 2 bases, and 13 bases lay in between. Germline-derived CDR1 and CDR2 are MNHEY and SVGEGT. As for this clonotype: Antigen specificity is unknown.

Random hexamers were used to reverse transcribe roughly 0.45 to 1 ug of RNA. TCRdb fed the immunoSEQ multiplex PCR reads into MiXCR, producing one record per CDR3 protein. The sample contains 150,000 or so distinct CDR3 sequences, roughly nine tenths of which appear only once. This sequence originates from a human donor in good health. Sequencing was performed on CD4+ T cells from PBMCs. This chain joins TRBV6-2 or TRBV6-3 and TRBJ1-2; D ambiguous. CDR3 in DNA: TGTGCCAGCAGGAGAGCCGGGCCCAACTATGGCTACACCTTC. It translates to CASRRAGPNYGYTF.